A selection of T cell receptor beta chains follows, all from one sample in a study of blood T cell repertoires in COVID-19. The assay was immunoSEQ multiplex PCR, and TCRdb's table has in-frame clones only and misses some. Among around 220,000 clones listed, 86% were seen once. The sequenced sample consisted of peripheral blood. The receptors originated from a woman in her 50s with acute or convalescent COVID-19. Both conserved end residues are part of each CDR3. The order of the fields is V gene, J gene, D gene, clone size, CDR3 DNA, CDR3 protein. D genes are given only for firm matches. Part of the rows lack a size; the others show once, few, many or a class for expanded clones.

>TRBV27|TRBJ1-1|.|.
TGTGCCAGCAGTCACCCCGGGGCTGAAGCTTTCTTT
CASSHPGAEAFF
>TRBV15|TRBJ1-1|.|.
TGTGCCACCAGCCGAAGGACAGCGAACACTGAAGCTTTCTTT
CATSRRTANTEAFF
>TRBV19|TRBJ2-7|.|.
TGTGCCAGTACCCGGGGCTACGAGCAGTACTTC
CASTRGYEQYF
>TRBV6-5|TRBJ1-6|.|few
TGTGCCAGCAGTTACCGACAGGCCTCCTATAATTCACCCCTCCACTTT
CASSYRQASYNSPLHF
>TRBV7-9|TRBJ1-1|.|.
TGTGCCAGCAGCTTCTTTGCCAGGAACACTGAAGCTTTCTTT
CASSFFARNTEAFF
>TRBV15|TRBJ1-1|.|.
TGTGCCACCAGCGGGCGGGTCCCGAGGGTTGTGAACACTGAAGCTTTCTTT
CATSGRVPRVVNTEAFF
>TRBV14|TRBJ2-2|.|.
TGTGCCAGCAGCCACCTCGGGGCCGGGGAGCTGTTTTTT
CASSHLGAGELFF
>TRBV4-3|TRBJ1-4|.|.
TGCGCCAGCAGCCCCTCGCCGCTCGGTAATGAAAAACTGTTTTTT
CASSPSPLGNEKLFF
>TRBV27|TRBJ2-2|.|.
TGTGCCAGCAGTTTAACGCCGGTCGCCACCGGGGAGCTGTTTTTT
CASSLTPVATGELFF
>TRBV6-5|TRBJ1-2|.|once
TGTGCCAGCAGTTACAAAGCGGACAGCCCTTATGGCTACACCTTC
CASSYKADSPYGYTF
>TRBV19|TRBJ2-5|.|.
TGTGCCAGTAGTATTTCCCCCGGACTATGGAAAGAGACCCAGTACTTC
CASSISPGLWKETQYF
>TRBV6-5|TRBJ2-7|TRBD1|.
TGTGCCAGCAGGCCCAGACAGGGGACGAACGAGCAGTACTTC
CASRPRQGTNEQYF
>TRBV19|TRBJ1-4|TRBD1|.
TGTGCCAGTAGTACGAGGACAGGCCCTAATGAAAAACTGTTTTTT
CASSTRTGPNEKLFF
>TRBV5-1|TRBJ2-3|TRBD2|.
TGCGCCAGCAGCTTTGCGGGGGGGCAGATAGATACGCAGTATTTT
CASSFAGGQIDTQYF
>TRBV5-1|TRBJ2-5|.|.
TGCGCCAGCAGCACCGGGGAAATAGAGACCCAGTACTTC
CASSTGEIETQYF
>TRBV9|TRBJ2-6|TRBD1|.
TGTGCCAGCAGCGTCGAGGGGGCTGGTGGGGCCAACGTCCTGACTTTC
CASSVEGAGGANVLTF
>TRBV24-1|TRBJ1-1|TRBD1|few
TGTGCCAACCCGGGACAGGGGGCCCAACTCACTCCGAACACTGAAGCTTTCTTT
CANPGQGAQLTPNTEAFF
>TRBV4-1|TRBJ1-1|.|.
TGCGCCAGCAGCCAATCCTCAGGGTACGGAGGGAGGCACACTGAAGCTTTCTTT
CASSQSSGYGGRHTEAFF
>TRBV5-1|TRBJ1-2|.|.
TGCGCCAGCAGCTTGGTATCCCAGGGAGGGGAGGATGGCTACACCTTC
CASSLVSQGGEDGYTF
>TRBV10-2|TRBJ1-1|TRBD1|.
TGCGCCAGCAGTCCACCGGGACAGGGGAGCACTGAAGCTTTCTTT
CASSPPGQGSTEAFF
>TRBV9|TRBJ2-2|.|.
TGTGCCAGCACCGGTACAGGGGCCGGGGGCCTGAACACCGGGGAGCTGTTTTTT
CASTGTGAGGLNTGELFF
>TRBV5-8|TRBJ2-1|TRBD2|.
TGTGCCAGCACCCGACTAGCGGGAGGGAGGTCCTACAATGAGCAGTTCTTC
CASTRLAGGRSYNEQFF
>TRBV6-2/TRBV6-3|TRBJ2-7|.|.
TGTGCCAGCAGTTCCAGGACAGTCTACGAGCAGTACTTC
CASSSRTVYEQYF
>TRBV5-1|TRBJ1-1|.|.
TGCGCCAGCAGCCCCGCGGGGGGTGGTGAAGCTTTCTTT
CASSPAGGGEAFF
>TRBV9|TRBJ2-5|TRBD2|.
TGTGCCAGCAGCGTAGGGACTAGCGGGGGGAGACAAGAGACCCAGTACTTC
CASSVGTSGGRQETQYF
>TRBV28|TRBJ1-5|TRBD1|.
TGTGCCAGCAGTCCCCCGGGACAGGGGTATCAGCCCCAGCATTTT
CASSPPGQGYQPQHF
>TRBV15|TRBJ2-2|.|.
TGTGCCACCAGCAGATTGGACTCTTGGTGGAGCACCGGGGAGCTGTTTTTT
CATSRLDSWWSTGELFF
>TRBV24-1|TRBJ2-1|.|.
TGTGCCACCAGTGACCCCGATAGCCCCAACCATGAGCAGTTCTTC
CATSDPDSPNHEQFF
>TRBV5-1|TRBJ2-6|TRBD1|.
TGCGCCAGCAGCCGGACAGGGGGCAGTGGGGCCAACGTCCTGACTTTC
CASSRTGGSGANVLTF
>TRBV3-1/TRBV3-2|TRBJ1-1|TRBD1|.
TGTGCCAGCAGCCCGATACGACAGGGCGCTGAAGCTTTCTTT
CASSPIRQGAEAFF
>TRBV5-1|TRBJ1-2|.|.
TGCGCCAGCAGCCACACACCCGGGGGGTCCTATGGCTACACCTTC
CASSHTPGGSYGYTF
>TRBV11-2|TRBJ2-7|.|.
TGTGCCAGCAGCTTAGGCCCGACAGCCTACGAGCAGTACTTC
CASSLGPTAYEQYF
>TRBV4-3|TRBJ1-2|TRBD1|.
TGCGCCAGCAGCCAAGCTCTCGGCCTAAGGACAGGGGCGAACTATGGCTACACCTTC
CASSQALGLRTGANYGYTF